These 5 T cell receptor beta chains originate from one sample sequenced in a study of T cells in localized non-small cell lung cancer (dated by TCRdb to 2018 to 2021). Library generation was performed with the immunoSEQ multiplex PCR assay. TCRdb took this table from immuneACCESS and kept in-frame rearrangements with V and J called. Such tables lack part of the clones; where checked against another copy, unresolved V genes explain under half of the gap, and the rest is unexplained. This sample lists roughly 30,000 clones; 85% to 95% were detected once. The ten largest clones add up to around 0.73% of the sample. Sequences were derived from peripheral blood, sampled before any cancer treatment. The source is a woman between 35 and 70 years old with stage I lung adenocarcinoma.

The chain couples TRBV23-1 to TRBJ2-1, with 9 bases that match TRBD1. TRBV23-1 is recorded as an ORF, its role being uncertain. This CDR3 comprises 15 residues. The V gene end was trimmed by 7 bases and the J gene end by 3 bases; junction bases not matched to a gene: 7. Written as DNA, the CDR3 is TGCGCCAGCACCTTCCGGGACAGGGACTACAATGAGCAGTTCTTC. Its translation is CASTFRDRDYNEQFF.

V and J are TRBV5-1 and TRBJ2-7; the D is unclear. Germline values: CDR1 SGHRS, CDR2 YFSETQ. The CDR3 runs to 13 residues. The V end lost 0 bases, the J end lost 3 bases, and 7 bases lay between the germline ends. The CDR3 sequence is CASSLENDYEQYF. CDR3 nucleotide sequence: TGCGCCAGCAGCTTGGAGAACGACTACGAGCAGTACTTC.

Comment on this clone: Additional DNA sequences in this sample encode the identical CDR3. CDR3 in amino acids: CASSFFSGGIDEQYF. The CDR3 bases are TGTGCCAGCAGCTTCTTTAGCGGAGGGATCGACGAGCAGTACTTC. The chain employs TRBV7-2 and TRBJ2-7, with TRBD2 as a possible D gene (6 bases). This CDR3 contains 15 residues. Germline lookup yields CDR1 SGHTA and CDR2 FQGNSA. The V and J ends lost 3 bases and 5 bases respectively, with 17 bases between them.

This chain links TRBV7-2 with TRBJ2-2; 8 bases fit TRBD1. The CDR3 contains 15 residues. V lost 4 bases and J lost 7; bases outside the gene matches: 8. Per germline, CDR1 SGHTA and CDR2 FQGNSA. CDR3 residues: CASSYVTGAVGELFF. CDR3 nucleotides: TGTGCCAGCAGCTATGTGACAGGGGCGGTCGGGGAGCTGTTTTTT.

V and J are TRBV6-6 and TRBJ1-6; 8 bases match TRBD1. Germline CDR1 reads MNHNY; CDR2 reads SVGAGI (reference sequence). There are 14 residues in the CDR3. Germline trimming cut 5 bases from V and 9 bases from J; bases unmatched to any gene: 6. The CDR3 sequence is CASSGQGPSSPLHF. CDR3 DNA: TGTGCCAGCAGTGGACAGGGCCCCAGTTCACCCCTCCACTTT.